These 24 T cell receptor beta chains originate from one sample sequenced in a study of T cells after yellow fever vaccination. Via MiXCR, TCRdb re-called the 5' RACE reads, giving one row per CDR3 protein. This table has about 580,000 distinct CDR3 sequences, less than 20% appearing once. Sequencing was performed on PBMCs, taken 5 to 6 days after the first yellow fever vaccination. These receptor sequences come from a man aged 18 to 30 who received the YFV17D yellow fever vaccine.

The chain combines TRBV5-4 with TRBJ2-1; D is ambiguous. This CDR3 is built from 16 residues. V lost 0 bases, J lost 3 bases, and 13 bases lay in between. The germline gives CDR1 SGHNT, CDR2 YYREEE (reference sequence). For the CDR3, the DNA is TGTGCCAGCAGCTTGGTGCTGGGGTCGAACTACAATGAGCAGTTCTTC. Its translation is CASSLVLGSNYNEQFF.

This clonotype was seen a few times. The CDR3 region is CASSRQGYSNQPQHF. The CDR3 DNA follows: TGTGCCAGCAGCCGACAGGGTTATAGCAATCAGCCCCAGCATTTT. The chain combines TRBV7-2 with TRBJ1-5; 7 bases match TRBD1. The CDR3 contains 15 residues. The junction had 4 bases not matched to a gene; V was cut back by 5 bases and J by 0 bases. From germline, CDR1 is SGHTA and CDR2 FQGNSA.

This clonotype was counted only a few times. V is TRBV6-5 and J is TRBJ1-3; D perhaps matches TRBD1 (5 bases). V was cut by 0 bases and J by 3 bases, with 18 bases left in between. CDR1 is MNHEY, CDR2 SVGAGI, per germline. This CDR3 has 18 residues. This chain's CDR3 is CASSYSPGGTVGGNTIYF. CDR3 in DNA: TGTGCCAGCAGTTACTCCCCCGGGGGAACCGTCGGTGGAAACACCATATATTTT.

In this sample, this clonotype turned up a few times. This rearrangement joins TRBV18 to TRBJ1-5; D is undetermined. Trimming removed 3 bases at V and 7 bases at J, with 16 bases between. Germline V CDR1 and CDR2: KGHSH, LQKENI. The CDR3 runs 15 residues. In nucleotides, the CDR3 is TGTGCCAGCTCACCGTCGAGACGCGTCAGACAGCCCCAGCATTTT. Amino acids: CASSPSRRVRQPQHF.

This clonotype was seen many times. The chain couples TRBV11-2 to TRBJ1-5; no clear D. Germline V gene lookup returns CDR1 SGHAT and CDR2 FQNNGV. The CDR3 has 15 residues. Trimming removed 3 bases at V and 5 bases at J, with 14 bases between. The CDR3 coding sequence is TGTGCCAGCAGCTTTAAAGGTCTGAAGGATCAGCCCCAGCATTTT. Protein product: CASSFKGLKDQPQHF.

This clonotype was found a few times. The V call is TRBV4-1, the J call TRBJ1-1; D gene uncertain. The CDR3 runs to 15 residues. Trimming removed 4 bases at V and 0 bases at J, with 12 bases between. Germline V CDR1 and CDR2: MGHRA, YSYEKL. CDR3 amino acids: CASSPLGIMNTEAFF. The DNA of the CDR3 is TGCGCCAGCAGCCCACTCGGGATAATGAACACTGAAGCTTTCTTT.

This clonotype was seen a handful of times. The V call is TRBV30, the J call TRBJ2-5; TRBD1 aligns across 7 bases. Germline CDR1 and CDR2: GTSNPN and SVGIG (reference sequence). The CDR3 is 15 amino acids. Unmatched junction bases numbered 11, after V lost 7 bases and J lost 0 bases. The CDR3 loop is CAYAGGTANQETQYF. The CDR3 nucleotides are TGTGCCTACGCGGGTGGGACAGCAAACCAAGAGACCCAGTACTTC. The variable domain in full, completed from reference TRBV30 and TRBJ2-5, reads SQTIHQWPATLVQPVGSPLSLECTVEGTSNPNLYWYRQAAGRGLQLLFYSVGIGQISSEVPQNLSASRPQDRQFILSSKKLLLSDSGFYLCAYAGGTANQETQYFGPGTRLLVL.

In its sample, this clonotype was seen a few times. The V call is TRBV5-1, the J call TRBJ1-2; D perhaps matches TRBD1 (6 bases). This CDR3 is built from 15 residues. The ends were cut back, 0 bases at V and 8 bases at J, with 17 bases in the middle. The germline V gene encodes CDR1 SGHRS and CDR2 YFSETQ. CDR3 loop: CASSLVLEGRGGYTF. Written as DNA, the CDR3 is TGCGCCAGCAGCTTGGTCCTCGAGGGCAGGGGCGGCTACACCTTC.

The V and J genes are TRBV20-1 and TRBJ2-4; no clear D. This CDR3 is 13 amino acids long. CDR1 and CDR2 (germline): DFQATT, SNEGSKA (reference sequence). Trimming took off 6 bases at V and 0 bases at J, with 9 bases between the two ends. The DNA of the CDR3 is TGCAGTGCACCCGACGGAGCCAAAAACATTCAGTACTTC. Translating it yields CSAPDGAKNIQYF.

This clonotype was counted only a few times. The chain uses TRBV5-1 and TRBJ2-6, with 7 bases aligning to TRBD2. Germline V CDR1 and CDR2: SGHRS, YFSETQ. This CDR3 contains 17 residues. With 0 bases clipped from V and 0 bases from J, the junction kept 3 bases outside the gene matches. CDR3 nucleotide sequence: TGCGCCAGCAGCTTGGTGGGGGGGGGCTCTGGGGCCAACGTCCTGACTTTC. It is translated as CASSLVGGGSGANVLTF.

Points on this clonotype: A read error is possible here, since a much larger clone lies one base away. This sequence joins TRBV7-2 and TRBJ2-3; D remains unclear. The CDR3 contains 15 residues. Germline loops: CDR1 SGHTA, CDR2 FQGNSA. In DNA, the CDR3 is TGTGCCAGCAGCTCCGTAGGGCCTGCAGCTGGTACGCTGTATTTT. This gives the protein CASSSVGPAAGTLYF.

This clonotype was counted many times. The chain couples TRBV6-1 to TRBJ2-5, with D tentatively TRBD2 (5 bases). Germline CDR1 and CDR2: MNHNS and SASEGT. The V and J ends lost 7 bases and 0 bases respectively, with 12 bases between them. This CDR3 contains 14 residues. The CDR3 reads CASKSRGHQETQYF. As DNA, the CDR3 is TGTGCCAGCAAGTCCCGGGGTCACCAAGAGACCCAGTACTTC.

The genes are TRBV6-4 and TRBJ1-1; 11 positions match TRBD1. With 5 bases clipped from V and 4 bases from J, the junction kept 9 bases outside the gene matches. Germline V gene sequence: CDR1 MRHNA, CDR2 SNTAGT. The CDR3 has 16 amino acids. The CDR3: CASSPRDRGDATEAFF. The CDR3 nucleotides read TGTGCCAGCAGTCCCCGGGACAGGGGGGACGCCACTGAAGCTTTCTTT.

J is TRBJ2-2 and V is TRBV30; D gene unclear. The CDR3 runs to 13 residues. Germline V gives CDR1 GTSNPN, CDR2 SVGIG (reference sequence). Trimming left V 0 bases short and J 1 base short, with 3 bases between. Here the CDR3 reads CAWSVWNTGELFF. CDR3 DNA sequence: TGTGCCTGGAGTGTATGGAACACCGGGGAGCTGTTTTTT.

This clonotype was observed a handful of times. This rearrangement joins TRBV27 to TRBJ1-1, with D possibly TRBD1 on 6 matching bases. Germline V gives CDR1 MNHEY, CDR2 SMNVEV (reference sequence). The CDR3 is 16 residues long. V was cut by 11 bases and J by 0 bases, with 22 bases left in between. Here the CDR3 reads CASSPYRAGMNTEAFF. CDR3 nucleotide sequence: TGTGCCTCCTCACCGTACAGGGCTGGCATGAACACTGAAGCTTTCTTT.

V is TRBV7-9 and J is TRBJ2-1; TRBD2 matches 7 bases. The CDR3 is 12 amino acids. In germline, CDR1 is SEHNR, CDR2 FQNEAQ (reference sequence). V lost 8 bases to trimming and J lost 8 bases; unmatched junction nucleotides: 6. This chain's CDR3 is CASGQGRDEQFF. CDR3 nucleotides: TGTGCCAGCGGACAAGGGAGGGATGAGCAGTTCTTC.

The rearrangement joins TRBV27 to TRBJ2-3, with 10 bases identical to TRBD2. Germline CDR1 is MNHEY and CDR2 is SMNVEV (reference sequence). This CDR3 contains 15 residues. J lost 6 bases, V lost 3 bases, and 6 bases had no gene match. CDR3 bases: TGTGCCAGCAGTTTGGAGCGGGGGGGCTGGGATACGCAGTATTTT. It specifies CASSLERGGWDTQYF.

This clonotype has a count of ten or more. CDR3 loop: CSVERVAGGLITDTQYF. As DNA, the CDR3 is TGCAGCGTTGAGCGGGTAGCGGGGGGACTGATCACAGATACGCAGTATTTT. This chain joins TRBV29-1 and TRBJ2-3; 10 bases are shared with TRBD2. The trim removed 3 bases at V and 2 bases at J, leaving 11 bases unmatched. The CDR3 consists of 17 residues. Germline V lookup: CDR1 SQVTM, CDR2 ANQGSEA.

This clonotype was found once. The CDR3 bases are TGTGCCAGCAGCCGCGACAGCACCCAAGAGACCCAGTACTTC. This gives the protein CASSRDSTQETQYF. The genes are TRBV7-8 and TRBJ2-5; tentative D call: TRBD1 (5 bases). Looked up from germline, CDR1 is SGHVS and CDR2 is FQNEAQ. The CDR3 covers 14 residues. Between the trimmed V and J ends, which lost 5 bases and 1 base, there was a span of 11 bases.

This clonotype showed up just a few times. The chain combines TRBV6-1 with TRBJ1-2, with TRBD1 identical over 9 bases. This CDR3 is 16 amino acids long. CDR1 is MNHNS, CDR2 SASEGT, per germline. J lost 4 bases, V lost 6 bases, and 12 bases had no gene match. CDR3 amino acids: CASSRNPGTGSYGYTF. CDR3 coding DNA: TGTGCCAGCAGCAGAAATCCCGGGACAGGGAGCTATGGCTACACCTTC.

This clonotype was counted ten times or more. For the CDR3, the DNA is TGCGCCAGCAGCCAAGAGGCCGGGACAGGAGGCTACACCTTC. Amino acids: CASSQEAGTGGYTF. The rearrangement joins TRBV4-3 to TRBJ1-2; 8 bases are a match to TRBD1. Germline V gene data show CDR1 as LGHNA and CDR2 as YSLEER. V was pared by 0 bases and J by 8 bases, with 5 bases of the junction left unmatched. CDR3 length: 14 residues.

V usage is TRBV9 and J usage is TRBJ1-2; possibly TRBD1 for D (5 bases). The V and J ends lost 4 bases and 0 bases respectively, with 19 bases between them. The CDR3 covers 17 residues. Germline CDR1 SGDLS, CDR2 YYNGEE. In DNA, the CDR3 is TGTGCCAGCAGCCCTCGGGGGAGTTCTTCAGCTAACTATGGCTACACCTTC. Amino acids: CASSPRGSSSANYGYTF.

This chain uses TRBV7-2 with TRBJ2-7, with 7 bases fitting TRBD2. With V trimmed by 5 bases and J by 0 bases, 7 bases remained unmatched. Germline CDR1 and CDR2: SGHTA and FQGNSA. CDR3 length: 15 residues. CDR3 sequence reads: CASSPSGILSYEQYF. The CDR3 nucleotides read TGTGCCAGCAGCCCGAGCGGGATCCTCTCCTACGAGCAGTACTTC. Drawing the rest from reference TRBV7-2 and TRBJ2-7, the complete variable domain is GAGVSQSPSNKVTEKGKDVELRCDPISGHTALYWYRQSLGQGLEFLIYFQGNSAPDKSGLPSDRFSAERTGGSVSTLTIQRTQQEDSAVYLCASSPSGILSYEQYFGPGTRLTVT.

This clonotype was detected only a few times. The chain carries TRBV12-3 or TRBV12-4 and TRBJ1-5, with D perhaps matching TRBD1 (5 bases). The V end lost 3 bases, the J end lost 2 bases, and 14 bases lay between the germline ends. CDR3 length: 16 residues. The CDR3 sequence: CASSFAGQRGNQPQHF. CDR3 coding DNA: TGTGCCAGCAGTTTTGCAGGGCAGAGGGGCAATCAGCCCCAGCATTTT.